The sequence of this T cell receptor beta chain was determined in a study of blood T cell repertoires in COVID-19. Study-level background: Researchers got acute and convalescent COVID-19 samples from the United States, Italy and Spain.

Trimming shortened V by 1 base and J by 10 bases, and 11 bases separated the two germline ends. Germline CDR1 and CDR2: SGHDN and FVKESK. The CDR3 extends over 14 amino acids. Original data processing: Cell counts per sample came from amplifying reference gene primers. The assay was immunoSEQ multiplex PCR, and TCRdb's table has in-frame clones only and misses some. V and J calls and clone size are copied from that table; D and trimming were computed from the DNA. The sample has tens of thousands of clones, approximately 82% seen once. In this sample, this clone turned up a few times. The gene calls are TRBV14 and TRBJ1-6; the D is unclear. The sample comprised peripheral blood. The receptor's source is a woman older than 75 with active or convalescent COVID-19. As DNA, the CDR3 is TGTGCCAGCAGCCAAGGCCGGGATATATCACCCCTCCACTTT. Translating gives CASSQGRDISPLHF.